This T cell receptor beta chain was recorded in a study of neurological immune-mediated disorders. Unsorted libraries were derived from 2 million PBMCs stored at -80 C. CDR1 is SNHLY and CDR2 is FYNNEI in the germline V gene. V lost 6 bases and J lost 5, with 8 bases in between. This CDR3 has 12 residues. Study-level findings and limits: Healthy controls had more TCR clonal expansion than multiple sclerosis, which showed the least, whereas HTLV-1-associated myelopathy showed the most.

This clonotype was found many times. The antigen remains undetermined. Every sequencing run produced over 200 million TCR-beta sequences that came from 15-18 subjects. TCRdb redid the calling of the 5' RACE reads with MiXCR, one entry per CDR3 protein. The profile shows 50,000 or so distinct CDR3 sequences, about 9.3% of them singletons. What was sequenced was PBMCs. This chain links TRBV2 with TRBJ1-5; D is uncertain. The receptor's source is a woman between 35 and 50 years old with HTLV-1-associated myelopathy (HAM/TSP). The CDR3 nucleotides read TGTGCCAGCAGCCGACGCGATCAGCCCCAGCATTTT. Protein sequence: CASSRRDQPQHF.